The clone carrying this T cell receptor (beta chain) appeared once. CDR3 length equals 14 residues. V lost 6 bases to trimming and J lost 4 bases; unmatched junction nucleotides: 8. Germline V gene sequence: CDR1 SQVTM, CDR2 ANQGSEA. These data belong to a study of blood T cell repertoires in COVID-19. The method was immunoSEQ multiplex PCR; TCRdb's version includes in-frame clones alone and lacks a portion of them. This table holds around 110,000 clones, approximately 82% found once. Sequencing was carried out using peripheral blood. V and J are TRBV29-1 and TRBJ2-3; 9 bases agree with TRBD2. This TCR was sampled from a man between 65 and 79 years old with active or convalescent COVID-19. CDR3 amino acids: CSVRGREGADTQYF. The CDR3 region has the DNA TGCAGCGTGCGTGGGCGGGAGGGCGCAGATACGCAGTATTTT.